The TCR beta chain described here comes from a study of blood T cell repertoires in COVID-19. Per germline, CDR1 SGHRS and CDR2 YFSETQ. V lost 4 bases to trimming and J lost 7 bases, with 20 bases between them. The CDR3 runs 16 residues. Authors' data handling: Estimation of nucleated cell counts was performed using reference gene primer amplification. TCRdb's copy holds only in-frame clones and misses some; the assay was immunoSEQ multiplex PCR. V and J calls and clone size are as listed in that table; D and trimming were resolved from the DNA. Of 200,000 to 300,000 clones in the sample, roughly 89% are singletons; the top ten hold 4.1%.

This sequence joins TRBV5-1 and TRBJ1-4, with a possible D match to TRBD1 (6 bases). Sequencing used PBMCs or T cells enriched from blood (not recorded which). This TCR came from a woman aged 25 to 39 who had recovered from COVID-19. CDR3 sequence reads: CASSPTYRVRSEKLFF. In nucleotides, the CDR3 is TGCGCCAGCAGCCCTACCTACAGGGTGAGAAGTGAAAAACTGTTTTTT.